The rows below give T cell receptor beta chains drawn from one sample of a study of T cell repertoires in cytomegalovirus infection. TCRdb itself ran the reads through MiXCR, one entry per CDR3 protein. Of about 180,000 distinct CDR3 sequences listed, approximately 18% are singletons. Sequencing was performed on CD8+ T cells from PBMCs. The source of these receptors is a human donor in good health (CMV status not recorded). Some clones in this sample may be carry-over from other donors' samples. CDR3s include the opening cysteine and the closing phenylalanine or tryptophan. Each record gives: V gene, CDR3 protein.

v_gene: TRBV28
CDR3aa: CASRETGTSGSPLHF

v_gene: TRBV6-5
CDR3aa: CASKEWESSYNEQFF

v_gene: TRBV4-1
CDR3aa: CASSQDFAGSSYEQYF

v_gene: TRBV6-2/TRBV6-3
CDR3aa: CASGGTSAYNEQFF

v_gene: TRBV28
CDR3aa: CASSFGGVSSYNEQFF

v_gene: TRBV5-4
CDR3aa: CASSLAGAWQENEQYF

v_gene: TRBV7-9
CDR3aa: CASSGQELAKNIQYF

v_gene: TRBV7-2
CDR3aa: CASRPGTDTQYF

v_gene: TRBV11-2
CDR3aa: CASSSRGYNYGYTF

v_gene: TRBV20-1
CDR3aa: CSARVSEKLFF

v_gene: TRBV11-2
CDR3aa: CASSLGVGTGDQETQYF

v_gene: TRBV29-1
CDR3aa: CSVTGRASDYGYTF

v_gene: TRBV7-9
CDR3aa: CASSLETGPNSPLHF

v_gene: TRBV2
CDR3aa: CASRTGQGIGQPQHF

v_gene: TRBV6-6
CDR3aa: CASSYGRHADEQYF

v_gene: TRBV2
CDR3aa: CASRETAYEQYF

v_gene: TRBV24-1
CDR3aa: CATSDSEDRQETQYF

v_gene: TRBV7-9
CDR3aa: CASSTGTALNEKLFF

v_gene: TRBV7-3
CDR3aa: CATTEPFWPEQGDTQYF

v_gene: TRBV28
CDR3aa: CASSLMAVEYQPQHF

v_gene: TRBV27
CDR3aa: CASSSYRGFGELFF

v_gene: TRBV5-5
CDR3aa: CASSWGPGNEQFF

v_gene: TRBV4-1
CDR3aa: CASSQGPKTGNTEAFF

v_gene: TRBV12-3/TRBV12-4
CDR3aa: CASSFGGPSYEQYF

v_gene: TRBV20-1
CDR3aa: CSARGYGSEKLFF

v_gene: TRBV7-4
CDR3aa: CASGTGGRGTGELFF

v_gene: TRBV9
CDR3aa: CASSPEGSNQPQHF

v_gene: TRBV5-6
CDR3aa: CASSSGDRDITEAFF

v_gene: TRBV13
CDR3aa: CASSLPRGLEANNEQFF

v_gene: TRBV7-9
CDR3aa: CASSLRERGGETQYF

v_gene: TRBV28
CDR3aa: CAITPAGITEAFF

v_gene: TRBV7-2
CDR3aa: CASSDPEFYNEQFF

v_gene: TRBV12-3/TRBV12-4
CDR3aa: CASSLGTSPTTGELFF

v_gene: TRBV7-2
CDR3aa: CASSPSYGTSYEQYF

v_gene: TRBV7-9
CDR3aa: CASSLAGPSNQPQHF

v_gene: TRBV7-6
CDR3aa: CASSLNRGARDTEAFF